The rows below give T cell receptor beta chains drawn from one sample of a study of early T cells in non-severe SARS-CoV-2 infection. TCRdb independently ran MiXCR on the 5' RACE reads; one entry per CDR3 protein. The data hold 25,000 to 35,000 distinct CDR3 sequences, with roughly 4.5% observed a single time. The specimen was whole blood, collected at baseline. The receptors stem from an adult who was a healthcare worker with PCR-confirmed SARS-CoV-2 infection or an uninfected control (not recorded which). Both conserved end residues are part of each CDR3. D genes are given only for firm matches. Clone size, where shown, is once, few, many, or a class for clones that have expanded.

d_call | j_call | clone_size | v_call | cdr3_aa | cdr3_nt
NA | TRBJ1-1 | many | TRBV29-1 | CSVGFGLRTEAFF | TGCAGCGTCGGCTTCGGGTTACGCACTGAAGCTTTCTTT
TRBD2 | TRBJ2-3 | many | TRBV5-6 | CASSLEAAGIWTDTQYF | TGTGCCAGCAGCTTGGAGGCAGCGGGAATATGGACAGATACGCAGTATTTT
NA | TRBJ1-1 | medium-sized | TRBV20-1 | CSAPGSPLTTNTEAFF | TGCAGTGCCCCGGGGTCCCCTCTGACCACGAACACTGAAGCTTTCTTT
NA | TRBJ2-7 | many | TRBV12-3/TRBV12-4 | CASSLVLSGSDEQYF | TGTGCCAGCAGTTTAGTGTTGTCGGGGAGCGACGAGCAGTACTTC
NA | TRBJ1-5 | many | TRBV29-1 | CSVVGADSNQPQHF | TGCAGCGTTGTAGGGGCGGATAGCAATCAGCCCCAGCATTTT
TRBD1 | TRBJ2-7 | many | TRBV19 | CASSIYGTGATYEQYF | TGTGCCAGTAGTATTTATGGGACAGGAGCTACCTACGAGCAGTACTTC
NA | TRBJ1-2 | many | TRBV12-3/TRBV12-4 | CASRTTKTGYTF | TGTGCCAGCAGGACGACGAAGACTGGCTACACCTTC
NA | TRBJ2-7 | many | TRBV5-1 | CASSLRNEQYF | TGCGCCAGCAGCTTGAGAAACGAGCAGTACTTC
NA | TRBJ2-5 | many | TRBV29-1 | CSVGGRETQYF | TGCAGCGTTGGTGGTCGGGAGACCCAGTACTTC
TRBD2 | TRBJ2-3 | medium-sized | TRBV5-5 | CASSSGLAGSTDTQYF | TGTGCCAGCAGCTCCGGACTAGCGGGAAGCACAGATACGCAGTATTTT
NA | TRBJ1-6 | many | TRBV27 | CASSLFLGSTSPLHF | TGTGCCAGCAGTTTATTCTTGGGTTCTACTTCACCCCTCCACTTT
TRBD2 | TRBJ2-1 | many | TRBV12-3/TRBV12-4 | CASGRLAGVNEQFF | TGTGCCAGCGGGAGACTAGCGGGAGTGAATGAGCAGTTCTTC
NA | TRBJ2-1 | many | TRBV24-1 | CATAFAGPYNEQFF | TGTGCCACCGCGTTCGCGGGCCCCTACAATGAGCAGTTCTTC
NA | TRBJ1-2 | many | TRBV10-3 | CAISEIGPTGDSYTF | TGTGCCATCAGTGAGATTGGACCTACGGGGGATAGCTACACCTTC
NA | TRBJ2-1 | many | TRBV10-3 | CAISERSNEQFF | TGTGCCATCAGTGAGCGGTCCAATGAGCAGTTCTTC
TRBD1 | TRBJ1-2 | many | TRBV20-1 | CSARGGQGNYGYTF | TGCAGTGCTAGAGGGGGACAGGGTAACTATGGCTACACCTTC
NA | TRBJ2-5 | NA | TRBV7-2 | CASSSWGPGRQETQYF | TGTGCCAGCAGCTCATGGGGCCCCGGGCGCCAAGAGACCCAGTACTTC
NA | TRBJ1-6 | many | TRBV7-9 | CASSPTLDPYNSPLHF | TGTGCCAGCAGCCCAACACTCGACCCCTATAATTCACCCCTCCACTTT
TRBD2 | TRBJ2-1 | many | TRBV20-1 | CSAPGTSGRAHNEQFF | TGCAGTGCCCCAGGGACTAGCGGGAGGGCACACAATGAGCAGTTCTTC
NA | TRBJ1-4 | many | TRBV5-1 | CASSYEPGFNEKLFF | TGCGCCAGCAGTTACGAACCAGGATTTAATGAAAAACTGTTTTTT
TRBD1 | TRBJ2-7 | NA | TRBV7-8 | CASSLGPAGTGGYEQYF | TGTGCCAGCAGCTTAGGCCCAGCCGGGACAGGGGGGTACGAGCAGTACTTC
NA | TRBJ2-3 | many | TRBV2 | CASSEFPTADTQYF | TGTGCCAGCAGTGAATTCCCAACGGCAGATACGCAGTATTTT
NA | TRBJ1-5 | many | TRBV7-8 | CASSLITGDSNQPQHF | TGTGCCAGCAGCTTGATTACAGGAGATAGCAATCAGCCCCAGCATTTT
NA | TRBJ1-4 | many | TRBV4-3 | CASSQELKREKLFF | TGCGCCAGCAGCCAAGAGTTGAAACGGGAAAAACTGTTTTTT
NA | TRBJ2-7 | many | TRBV6-6 | CASQAGRQEQYF | TGTGCCTCCCAGGCAGGTCGACAAGAGCAGTACTTC
TRBD2 | TRBJ2-1 | many | TRBV27 | CASSGLAGALYEQFF | TGTGCCAGCAGTGGACTAGCGGGAGCCCTTTATGAGCAGTTCTTC
TRBD2 | TRBJ2-1 | many | TRBV6-6 | CASSRTSGGGEQFF | TGTGCCAGCAGTCGGACTAGCGGGGGAGGGGAGCAGTTCTTC
NA | TRBJ2-7 | many | TRBV12-3/TRBV12-4 | CASSPMMIAAEQYF | TGTGCCAGCAGTCCCATGATGATTGCGGCCGAGCAGTACTTC
TRBD2 | TRBJ2-3 | many | TRBV10-3 | CAIRPSGTSADTQYF | TGTGCCATCAGACCTTCGGGAACTAGCGCAGATACGCAGTATTTT
NA | TRBJ2-3 | many | TRBV11-2 | CASSFLRGRSTDTQYF | TGTGCCAGCAGCTTTTTACGGGGGCGTAGCACAGATACGCAGTATTTT
TRBD2 | TRBJ2-7 | many | TRBV6-6 | CASRSGAGSYEQYF | TGTGCCAGCAGAAGTGGAGCGGGGTCCTACGAGCAGTACTTC
TRBD1 | TRBJ2-1 | few | TRBV7-6 | CASSLRDRAHEQFF | TGTGCCAGCAGCTTACGGGACAGGGCCCATGAGCAGTTCTTC
NA | TRBJ2-1 | many | TRBV21-1 | CASTSYGLAVYNEQFF | TGTGCCAGCACCTCCTATGGGCTAGCGGTCTACAATGAGCAGTTCTTC
NA | TRBJ2-2 | many | TRBV6-2/TRBV6-3 | CASLPQVGNTGELFF | TGTGCCAGCCTACCTCAGGTCGGGAACACCGGGGAGCTGTTTTTT
TRBD1 | TRBJ1-2 | many | TRBV28 | CASSPGTGKDGYTF | TGTGCCAGCAGTCCCGGGACAGGGAAGGATGGCTACACCTTC
NA | TRBJ2-7 | few | TRBV11-1 | CASSLRDGYEQYF | TGTGCCAGCAGCCTCAGGGACGGGTACGAGCAGTACTTC
NA | TRBJ2-1 | NA | TRBV29-1 | CSVAGPEQFF | TGCAGCGTTGCGGGTCCCGAGCAGTTCTTC
NA | TRBJ1-1 | many | TRBV29-1 | CSVGPGSYTEAFF | TGCAGCGTTGGACCAGGGTCCTACACTGAAGCTTTCTTT
NA | TRBJ2-5 | many | TRBV5-1 | CASRQGREGETQYF | TGCGCCAGCAGGCAGGGACGAGAGGGGGAGACCCAGTACTTC
TRBD1 | TRBJ2-7 | many | TRBV7-9 | CASSGDRGNSYEQYF | TGTGCCAGCAGTGGGGACAGGGGCAACTCCTACGAGCAGTACTTC